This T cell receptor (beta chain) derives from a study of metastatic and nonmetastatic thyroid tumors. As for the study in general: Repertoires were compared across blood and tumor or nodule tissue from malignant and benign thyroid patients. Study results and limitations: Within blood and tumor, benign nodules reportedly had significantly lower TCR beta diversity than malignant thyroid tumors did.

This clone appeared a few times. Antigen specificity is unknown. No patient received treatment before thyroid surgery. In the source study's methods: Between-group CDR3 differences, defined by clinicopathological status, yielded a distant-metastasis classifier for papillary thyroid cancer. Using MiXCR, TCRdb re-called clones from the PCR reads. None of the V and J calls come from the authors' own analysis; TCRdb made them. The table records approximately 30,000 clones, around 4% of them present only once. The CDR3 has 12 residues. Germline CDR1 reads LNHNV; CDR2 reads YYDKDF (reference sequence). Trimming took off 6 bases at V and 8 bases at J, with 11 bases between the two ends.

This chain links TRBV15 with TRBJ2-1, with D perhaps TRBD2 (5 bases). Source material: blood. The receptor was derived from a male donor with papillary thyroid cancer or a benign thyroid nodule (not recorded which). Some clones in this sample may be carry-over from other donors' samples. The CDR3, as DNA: TGTGCCACCAGAGTCGGGGTGTATGAGCAGTTCTTC. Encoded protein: CATRVGVYEQFF.